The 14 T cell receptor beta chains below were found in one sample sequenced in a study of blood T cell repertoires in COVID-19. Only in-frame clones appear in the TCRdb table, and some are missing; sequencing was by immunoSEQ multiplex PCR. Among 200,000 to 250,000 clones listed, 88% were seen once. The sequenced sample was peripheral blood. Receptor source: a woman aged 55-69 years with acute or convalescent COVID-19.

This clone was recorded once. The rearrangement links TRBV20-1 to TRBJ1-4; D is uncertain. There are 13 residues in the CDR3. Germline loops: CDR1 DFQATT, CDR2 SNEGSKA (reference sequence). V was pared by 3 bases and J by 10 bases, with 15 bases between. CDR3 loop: CSASEPGGSKLFF. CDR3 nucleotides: TGCAGTGCTAGTGAACCGGGAGGGTCAAAACTGTTTTTT.

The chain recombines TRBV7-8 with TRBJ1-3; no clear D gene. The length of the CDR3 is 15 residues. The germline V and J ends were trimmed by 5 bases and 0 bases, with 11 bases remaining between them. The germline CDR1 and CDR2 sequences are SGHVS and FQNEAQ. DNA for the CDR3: TGTGCCAGCAGCCTACAGCTGCTCTCTGGAAACACCATATATTTT. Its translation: CASSLQLLSGNTIYF. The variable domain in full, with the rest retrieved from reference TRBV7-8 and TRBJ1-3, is GAGVSQSPRYKVAKRGQDVALRCDPISGHVSLFWYQQALGQGPEFLTYFQNEAQLDKSGLPSDRFFAERPEGSVSTLKIQRTQQEDSAVYLCASSLQLLSGNTIYFGEGSWLTVV.

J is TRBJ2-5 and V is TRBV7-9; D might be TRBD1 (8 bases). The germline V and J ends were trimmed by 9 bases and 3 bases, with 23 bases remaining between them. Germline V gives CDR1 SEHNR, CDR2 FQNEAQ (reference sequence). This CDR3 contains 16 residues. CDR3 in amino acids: CASSRITGGVKETQYF. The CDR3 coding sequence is TGTGCCAGTAGCCGCATCACAGGGGGGGTCAAAGAGACCCAGTACTTC.

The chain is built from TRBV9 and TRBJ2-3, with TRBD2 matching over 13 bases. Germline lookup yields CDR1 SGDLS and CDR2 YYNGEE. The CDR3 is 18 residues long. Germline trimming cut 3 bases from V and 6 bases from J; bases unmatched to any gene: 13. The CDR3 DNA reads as TGTGCCAGCAGCGCTCTCGCCCTACTAGCGGGGGGGCCGGATACGCAGTATTTT. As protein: CASSALALLAGGPDTQYF.

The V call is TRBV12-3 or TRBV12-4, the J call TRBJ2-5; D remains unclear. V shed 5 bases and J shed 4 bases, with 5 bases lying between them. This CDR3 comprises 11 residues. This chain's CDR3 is CASSPRETQYF. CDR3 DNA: TGTGCCAGCAGTCCGCGAGAGACCCAGTACTTC.

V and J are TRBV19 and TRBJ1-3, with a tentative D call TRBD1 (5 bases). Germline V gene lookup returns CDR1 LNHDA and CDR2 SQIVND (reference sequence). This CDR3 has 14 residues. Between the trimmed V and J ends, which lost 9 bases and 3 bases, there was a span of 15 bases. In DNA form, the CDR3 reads TGTGCCAGCAAAACACAGGATAATGGAAACACCATATATTTT. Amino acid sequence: CASKTQDNGNTIYF.

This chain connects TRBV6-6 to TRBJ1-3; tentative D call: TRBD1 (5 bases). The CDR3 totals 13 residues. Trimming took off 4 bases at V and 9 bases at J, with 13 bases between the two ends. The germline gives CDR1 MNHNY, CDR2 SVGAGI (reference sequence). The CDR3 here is CASSWSGRPTIYF. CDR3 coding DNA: TGTGCCAGCAGTTGGTCAGGGCGGCCCACCATATATTTT.

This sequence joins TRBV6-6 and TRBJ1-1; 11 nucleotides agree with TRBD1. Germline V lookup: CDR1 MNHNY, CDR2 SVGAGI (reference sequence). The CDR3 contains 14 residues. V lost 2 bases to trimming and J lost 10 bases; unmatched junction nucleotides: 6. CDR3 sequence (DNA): TGTGCCAGCAGTTACGGACAGGGGGCGGTTGCAGCTTTCTTT. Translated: CASSYGQGAVAAFF.

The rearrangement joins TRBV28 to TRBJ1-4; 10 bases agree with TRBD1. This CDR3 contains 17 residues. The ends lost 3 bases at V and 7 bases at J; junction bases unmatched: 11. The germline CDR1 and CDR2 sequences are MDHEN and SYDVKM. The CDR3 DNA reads TGTGCCAGCAGTTTTAGACAGGGGGCTCGAATTCGTGAAAAACTGTTTTTT. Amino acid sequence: CASSFRQGARIREKLFF.

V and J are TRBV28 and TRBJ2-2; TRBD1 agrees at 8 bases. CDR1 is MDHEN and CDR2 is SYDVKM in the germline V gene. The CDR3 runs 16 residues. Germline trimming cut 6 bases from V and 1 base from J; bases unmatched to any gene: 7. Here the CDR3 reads CASRYPGTGNTGELFF. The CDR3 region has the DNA TGTGCCAGCAGATACCCCGGGACAGGGAACACCGGGGAGCTGTTTTTT.

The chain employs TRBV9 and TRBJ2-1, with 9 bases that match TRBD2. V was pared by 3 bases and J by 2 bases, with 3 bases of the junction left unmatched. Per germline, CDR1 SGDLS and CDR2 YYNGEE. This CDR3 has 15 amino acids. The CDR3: CASSELAGTYNEQFF. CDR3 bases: TGTGCCAGCAGCGAACTAGCGGGTACCTACAATGAGCAGTTCTTC.

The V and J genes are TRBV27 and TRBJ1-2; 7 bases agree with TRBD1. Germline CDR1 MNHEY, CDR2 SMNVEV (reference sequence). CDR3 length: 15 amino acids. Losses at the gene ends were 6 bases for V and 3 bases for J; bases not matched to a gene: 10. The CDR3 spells CASSDTGTAYYGYTF. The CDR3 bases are TGTGCCAGCAGCGATACCGGGACAGCGTACTATGGCTACACCTTC.

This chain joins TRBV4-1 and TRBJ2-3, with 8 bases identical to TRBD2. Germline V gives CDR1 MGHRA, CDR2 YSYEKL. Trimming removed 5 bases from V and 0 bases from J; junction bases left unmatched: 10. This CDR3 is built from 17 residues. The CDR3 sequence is CASSDWRGALSTDTQYF. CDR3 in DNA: TGCGCCAGCAGCGACTGGCGGGGGGCCCTTAGCACAGATACGCAGTATTTT.

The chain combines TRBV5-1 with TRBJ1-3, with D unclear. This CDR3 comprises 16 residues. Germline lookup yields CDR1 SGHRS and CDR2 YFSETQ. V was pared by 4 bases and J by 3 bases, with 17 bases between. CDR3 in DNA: TGCGCCAGCAGCCTGACCCCCCTAAGGAGTGGAAACACCATATATTTT. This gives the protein CASSLTPLRSGNTIYF.